Following are 23 T cell receptor beta chains from one sample sequenced in a study of cytotoxic CD8 clonotypes in ibrutinib-treated CLL. Measured with immunoSEQ multiplex PCR; TCRdb has only the in-frame clones, and not every one. The table shows 12,000 or so clones, with around three quarters occurring only once. Source: PBMCs, taken at disease progression, from a patient treated with ibrutinib. These receptors all come from a human donor with chronic lymphocytic leukemia.

The chain couples TRBV2 to TRBJ1-4; 7 bases line up with TRBD1. V was pared by 6 bases and J by 0 bases, with 7 bases of the junction left unmatched. Germline V gene data show CDR1 as SNHLY and CDR2 as FYNNEI. This CDR3 contains 16 residues. CDR3 residues: CASSERGTATNEKLFF. The CDR3 nucleotides are TGTGCCAGCAGCGAAAGGGGGACAGCAACTAATGAAAAACTGTTTTTT.

The rearrangement links TRBV2 to TRBJ2-6; TRBD1 matches 7 bases. V lost 7 bases to trimming and J lost 6 bases; unmatched junction nucleotides: 18. This CDR3 comprises 18 residues. Looked up from germline, CDR1 is SNHLY and CDR2 is FYNNEI. CDR3 residues: CASTKRGPGQGAANVLTF. The CDR3 DNA reads as TGTGCCAGCACCAAAAGGGGGCCAGGGCAAGGAGCGGCCAACGTCCTGACTTTC.

Written as DNA, the CDR3 is TGTGCCAGCAGCGCTGCTAGCGGCCATGGGGGCCAAGAGACCCAGTACTTC. It is translated as CASSAASGHGGQETQYF. V and J are TRBV7-9 and TRBJ2-5; 7 bases line up with TRBD2. The CDR3 length is 17 residues. Germline V gene lookup returns CDR1 SEHNR and CDR2 FQNEAQ (reference sequence). Trimming took 5 bases from V and 1 from J; bases not matched to a gene: 13.

This clone was seen only a few times. This chain links TRBV27 with TRBJ1-1; 7 nucleotides align to TRBD1. The J segment lost 4 bases and the V segment lost 4 bases, leaving 6 bases of the junction unmatched. The CDR3 extends over 14 amino acids. Looked up from germline, CDR1 is MNHEY and CDR2 is SMNVEV (reference sequence). The CDR3 DNA sequence: TGTGCCAGCAGTTGGGGGGCAGGGGGCACTGAAGCTTTCTTT. Residues: CASSWGAGGTEAFF.

The chain uses TRBV10-3 and TRBJ2-3, with 8 bases aligning to TRBD1. V lost 11 bases and J lost 1; bases outside the gene matches: 14. The germline V gene encodes CDR1 ENHRY and CDR2 SYGVKD. The CDR3 has 16 residues. The DNA of the CDR3 is TGTGCCGCCGGGACAGGTGGTTCATCGGGCACAGATACGCAGTATTTT. It specifies CAAGTGGSSGTDTQYF.

V is TRBV7-9 and J is TRBJ1-2; D gene ambiguous. V lost 1 base, J lost 1 base, and 7 bases lay in between. Germline loops: CDR1 SEHNR, CDR2 FQNEAQ (reference sequence). CDR3 length equals 14 residues. CDR3 in DNA: TGTGCCAGCAGCTTAGGTGGAGATAACTATGGCTACACCTTC. This codes for CASSLGGDNYGYTF.

The J gene is TRBJ2-4, the V gene TRBV30; no firm D call. There are 13 residues in the CDR3. Deletions cut 0 bases from V and 7 bases from J, with 10 bases between. Germline CDR1 GTSNPN, CDR2 SVGIG (reference sequence). The CDR3 DNA reads TGTGCCTGGAGTGTAAAGGGTTACAACATTCAGTACTTC. This translates into CAWSVKGYNIQYF. The variable domain in full, with the rest retrieved from reference TRBV30 and TRBJ2-4, is SQTIHQWPATLVQPVGSPLSLECTVEGTSNPNLYWYRQAAGRGLQLLFYSVGIGQISSEVPQNLSASRPQDRQFILSSKKLLLSDSGFYLCAWSVKGYNIQYFGAGTRLSVL.

This clone has a handful of counts. This chain connects TRBV2 to TRBJ1-4; no clear D. The V end lost 8 bases, the J end lost 7 bases, and 14 bases lay between the germline ends. There are 13 residues in the CDR3. Germline-derived CDR1 and CDR2 are SNHLY and FYNNEI. CDR3 sequence reads: CASFERGAEKLFF. The CDR3 DNA reads as TGTGCCAGCTTTGAACGGGGTGCTGAAAAACTGTTTTTT.

V usage is TRBV9 and J usage is TRBJ1-5; D might be TRBD1 (6 bases). This CDR3 comprises 19 residues. Germline-derived CDR1 and CDR2 are SGDLS and YYNGEE. V was cut by 0 bases and J by 0 bases, with 19 bases left in between. CDR3 protein: CASSVATGTRRGSNQPQHF. The CDR3 nucleotides read TGTGCCAGCAGCGTAGCTACAGGGACACGGCGAGGTAGCAATCAGCCCCAGCATTTT. Combining the CDR3 with reference TRBV9 and TRBJ1-5 gives the whole variable domain DSGVTQTPKHLITATGQRVTLRCSPRSGDLSVYWYQQSLDQGLQFLIQYYNGEERAKGNILERFSAQQFPDLHSELNLSSLELGDSALYFCASSVATGTRRGSNQPQHFGDGTRLSIL.

This rearrangement joins TRBV30 to TRBJ1-5, with D possibly matching TRBD1 (5 bases). The V and J ends lost 0 bases and 6 bases respectively, with 9 bases between them. Per the germline V gene, CDR1 is GTSNPN and CDR2 is SVGIG (reference sequence). This CDR3 contains 13 residues. The CDR3 region has the DNA TGTGCCTGGAGTGTGGAGGGGATTCAGCCCCAGCATTTT. It encodes CAWSVEGIQPQHF.

The chain uses TRBV19 and TRBJ2-5; perhaps TRBD2 as D (5 bases). Trimming removed 3 bases from V and 2 bases from J, with 10 bases in between. The CDR3 length is 14 residues. Germline V gene sequence: CDR1 LNHDA, CDR2 SQIVND (reference sequence). CDR3 residues: CASSIFGEQETQYF. In DNA, the CDR3 is TGTGCCAGTAGTATTTTCGGGGAACAAGAGACCCAGTACTTC.

This clone was recorded a few times. This rearrangement joins TRBV19 to TRBJ2-2; D not certain. The CDR3 covers 14 residues. Germline CDR1 reads LNHDA; CDR2 reads SQIVND (reference sequence). The V gene lost 6 bases and the J gene lost 6 bases, with 14 bases spanning the gap. CDR3 residues: CASSIPGVSGELFF. CDR3 sequence (DNA): TGTGCCAGTAGCATTCCTGGAGTGTCCGGGGAGCTGTTTTTT.

The chain links TRBV18 to TRBJ2-1, with 13 nucleotides matching TRBD2. The CDR3 runs 19 residues. After removal of 1 base from V and 2 bases from J, the junction contained 8 bases not matched to a gene. The germline CDR1 and CDR2 sequences are KGHSH and LQKENI. The CDR3 reads CASSPLGLTSGRAYNEQFF. In DNA form, the CDR3 reads TGTGCCAGCTCACCACTGGGGCTTACTAGCGGGAGGGCCTACAATGAGCAGTTCTTC.

This sequence joins TRBV19 and TRBJ1-2, with TRBD1 matching 7 bases. Unmatched junction bases numbered 7, after V lost 2 bases and J lost 4 bases. This CDR3 comprises 15 residues. In germline, CDR1 is LNHDA, CDR2 SQIVND (reference sequence). The CDR3 DNA reads TGTGCCAGTAGTATACGGGACAGAGATTTCTATGGCTACACCTTC. It yields the protein CASSIRDRDFYGYTF. Filled out from reference TRBV19 and TRBJ1-2, the complete variable domain reads DGGITQSPKYLFRKEGQNVTLSCEQNLNHDAMYWYRQDPGQGLRLIYYSQIVNDFQKGDIAEGYSVSREKKESFPLTVTSAQKNPTAFYLCASSIRDRDFYGYTFGSGTRLTVV.

The rearrangement links TRBV13 to TRBJ2-3; D not resolved. The CDR3 consists of 12 residues. Germline-derived CDR1 and CDR2 are PRHDT and FYEKMQ (reference sequence). V gave up 6 bases and J gave up 2 bases, with 6 bases separating them. As DNA, the CDR3 is TGTGCCAGCAGTTCAAACACAGATACGCAGTATTTT. This sequence encodes CASSSNTDTQYF.

The gene calls are TRBV7-2 and TRBJ1-6; 8 nucleotides match TRBD1. Trimming took 3 bases from V and 7 from J; bases not matched to a gene: 14. The CDR3 covers 18 residues. The germline V gene encodes CDR1 SGHTA and CDR2 FQGNSA. The CDR3 spells CASSFFGTGGSKNSPLHF. Written as DNA, the CDR3 is TGTGCCAGCAGCTTTTTCGGGACAGGCGGGTCGAAGAATTCACCCCTCCACTTT.

The V gene is TRBV2, the J gene TRBJ2-5; D remains unclear. The CDR3 consists of 14 residues. The germline V gene has CDR1 SNHLY and CDR2 FYNNEI. V gave up 6 bases and J gave up 0 bases, with 11 bases separating them. The CDR3 sequence: CASSLEEYQETQYF. The DNA for the CDR3 is TGTGCCAGCAGCCTAGAGGAGTACCAAGAGACCCAGTACTTC.

This chain links TRBV9 with TRBJ2-7, with 9 bases lining up with TRBD1. Trimming took 0 bases from V and 3 from J; bases not matched to a gene: 7. The germline V gene encodes CDR1 SGDLS and CDR2 YYNGEE. CDR3 length: 16 amino acids. The CDR3 spells CASSVGGTGSNYEQYF. The DNA for the CDR3 is TGTGCCAGCAGCGTAGGGGGGACAGGGTCGAACTACGAGCAGTACTTC.

The rearrangement joins TRBV5-1 to TRBJ2-3; D gene unclear. Germline-derived CDR1 and CDR2 are SGHRS and YFSETQ. Trimming left V 0 bases short and J 1 base short, with 3 bases between. CDR3 length equals 13 residues. CDR3: CASSLGGTDTQYF. DNA of the CDR3: TGCGCCAGCAGCTTGGGTGGCACAGATACGCAGTATTTT.

The V call is TRBV12-5, the J call TRBJ2-1; TRBD2 matches at 11 bases. Unmatched junction bases numbered 6, after V lost 1 base and J lost 16 bases. CDR1 and CDR2 (germline): LGHNT, FRNRAP. This CDR3 is built from 13 residues. CDR3 region: CASGLGPGLAEFF. CDR3 nucleotides: TGTGCTAGTGGTTTGGGGCCGGGACTAGCGGAATTCTTC.

The chain employs TRBV27 and TRBJ1-1; weak D call: TRBD1 (6 bases). Per germline, CDR1 MNHEY and CDR2 SMNVEV (reference sequence). Deletions cut 8 bases from V and 1 base from J, with 17 bases between. CDR3 length equals 15 residues. The CDR3: CASCRTRGSNTEAFF. In nucleotides, the CDR3 is TGTGCCAGCTGCAGGACTAGGGGGTCGAACACTGAAGCTTTCTTT.

V usage is TRBV5-4 and J usage is TRBJ2-3, with 9 bases fitting TRBD1. This CDR3 contains 16 residues. CDR1 SGHNT and CDR2 YYREEE come from the germline V gene (reference sequence). V lost 3 bases and J lost 5; bases outside the gene matches: 10. The CDR3 bases are TGTGCCAGCAGCTCGCCGGGACAGGGAATTGGAGATACGCAGTATTTT. Amino acids: CASSSPGQGIGDTQYF.

This chain joins TRBV5-1 and TRBJ1-1; D is perhaps TRBD1 (5 bases). This CDR3 comprises 14 residues. Germline-derived CDR1 and CDR2 are SGHRS and YFSETQ. V dropped 0 bases and J dropped 1 base, with 7 bases sitting between them. This CDR3 is CASSLAGWNTEAFF. The CDR3 DNA reads TGCGCCAGCAGCTTGGCAGGGTGGAACACTGAAGCTTTCTTT.